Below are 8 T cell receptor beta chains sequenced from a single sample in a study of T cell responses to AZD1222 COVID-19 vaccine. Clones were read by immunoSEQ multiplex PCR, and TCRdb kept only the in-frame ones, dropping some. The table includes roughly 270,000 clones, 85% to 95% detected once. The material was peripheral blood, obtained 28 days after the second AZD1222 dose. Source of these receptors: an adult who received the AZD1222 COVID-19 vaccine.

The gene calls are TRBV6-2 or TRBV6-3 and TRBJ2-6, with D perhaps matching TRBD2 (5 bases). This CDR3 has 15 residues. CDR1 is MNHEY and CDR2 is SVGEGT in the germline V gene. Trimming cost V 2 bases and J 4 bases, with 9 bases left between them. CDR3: CASSYVGVGANVLTF. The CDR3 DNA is TGTGCCAGCAGTTACGTCGGGGTCGGGGCCAACGTCCTGACTTTC.

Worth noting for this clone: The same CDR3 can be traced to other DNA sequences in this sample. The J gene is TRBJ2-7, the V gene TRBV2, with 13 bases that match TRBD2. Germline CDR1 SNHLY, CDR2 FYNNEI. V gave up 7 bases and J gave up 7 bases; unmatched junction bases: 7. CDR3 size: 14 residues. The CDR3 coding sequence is TGTGCCAGCAAAACTAGCGGGGGGGCCGATGAGCAGTACTTC. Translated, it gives CASKTSGGADEQYF.

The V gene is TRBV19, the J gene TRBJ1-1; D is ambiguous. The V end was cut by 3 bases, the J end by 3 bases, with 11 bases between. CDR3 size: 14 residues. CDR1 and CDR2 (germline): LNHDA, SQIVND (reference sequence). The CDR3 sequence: CASSMDGWYTEAFF. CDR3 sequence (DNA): TGTGCCAGTAGTATGGACGGATGGTACACTGAAGCTTTCTTT.

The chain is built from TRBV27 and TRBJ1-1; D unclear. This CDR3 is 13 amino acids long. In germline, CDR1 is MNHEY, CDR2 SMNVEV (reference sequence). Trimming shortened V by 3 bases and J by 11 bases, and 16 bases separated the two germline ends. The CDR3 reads CASSLSLWGPAFF. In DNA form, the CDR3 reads TGTGCCAGCAGTTTGTCACTCTGGGGTCCGGCTTTCTTT.

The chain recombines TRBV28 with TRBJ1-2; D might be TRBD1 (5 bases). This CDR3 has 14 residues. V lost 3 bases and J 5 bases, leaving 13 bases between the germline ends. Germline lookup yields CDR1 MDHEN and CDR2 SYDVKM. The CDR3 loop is CASSFNARVYGYTF. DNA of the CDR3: TGTGCCAGCAGTTTTAATGCCAGGGTTTATGGCTACACCTTC.

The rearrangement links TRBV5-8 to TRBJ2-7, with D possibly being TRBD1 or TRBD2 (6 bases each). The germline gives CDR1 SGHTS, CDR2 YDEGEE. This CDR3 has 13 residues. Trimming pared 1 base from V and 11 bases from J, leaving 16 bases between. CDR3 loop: CASSLQGRGRKYF. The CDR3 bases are TGTGCCAGCAGCTTGCAGGGAAGGGGGAGGAAGTACTTC.

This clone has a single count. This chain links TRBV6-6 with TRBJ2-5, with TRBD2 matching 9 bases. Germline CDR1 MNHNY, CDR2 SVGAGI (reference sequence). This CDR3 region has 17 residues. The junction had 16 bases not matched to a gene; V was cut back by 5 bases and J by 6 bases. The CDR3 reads CASSPGRASGIRKTQYF. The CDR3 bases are TGTGCCAGCAGTCCCGGGAGGGCTAGCGGGATTAGAAAGACCCAGTACTTC.

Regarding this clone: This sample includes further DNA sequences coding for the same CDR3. DNA for the CDR3: TGTGCCAGCTCACCTGGACAGCCTTACGAGCAGTACTTC. Its protein product is CASSPGQPYEQYF. V usage is TRBV18 and J usage is TRBJ2-7, with TRBD1 as a possible D gene (6 bases). Per the germline V gene, CDR1 is KGHSH and CDR2 is LQKENI. V lost 3 bases and J lost 4, with 10 bases in between. This CDR3 spans 13 amino acids.